This passage covers 12 T cell receptor beta chains from one sample sequenced in a study of cytomegalovirus exposure and HLA in healthy donors. The PCR used 60 Vbeta and 13 Jbeta primers. Measured with immunoSEQ multiplex PCR; TCRdb has only the in-frame clones, and not every one. The sample consists of 140,000 or so clones, roughly 86% of them appearing once. Material for sequencing was PBMCs. The receptors originated from a woman aged 40-49 years in good health and CMV-seronegative.

This chain connects TRBV5-1 to TRBJ2-1; TRBD2 might be the D (6 bases). Trimming took 4 bases from V and 10 from J, leaving 18 bases between them. Per the germline V gene, CDR1 is SGHRS and CDR2 is YFSETQ. This CDR3 contains 14 residues. DNA for the CDR3: TGCGCCAGCAGCGCGGGACTCACATTTGGGGAGCAGTTCTTC. Protein: CASSAGLTFGEQFF.

The rearrangement joins TRBV6-5 to TRBJ2-1; 9 bases line up with TRBD2. V shed 2 bases, J shed 7 bases, and the junction held 9 bases outside the gene matches. Germline CDR1 is MNHEY and CDR2 is SVGAGI. This CDR3 is 16 amino acids long. The CDR3 loop reads CASSYADSSGRNEQFF. CDR3 DNA sequence: TGTGCCAGCAGTTACGCAGATTCCAGCGGGAGGAATGAGCAGTTCTTC.

The rearrangement links TRBV5-1 to TRBJ2-2, with TRBD2 as a possible D gene (5 bases). Germline-derived CDR1 and CDR2 are SGHRS and YFSETQ. This CDR3 has 15 residues. Trimming stripped 0 bases from V and 1 base from J, with 7 bases between. CDR3 in DNA: TGCGCCAGCAGCTTGGCCGGGATGAACACCGGGGAGCTGTTTTTT. Its translation: CASSLAGMNTGELFF.

The chain combines TRBV7-2 with TRBJ2-5, with 8 bases lining up with TRBD1. The CDR3 runs to 13 residues. The V gene's germline CDR1 is SGHTA and CDR2 FQGNSA. V gave up 5 bases and J gave up 6 bases; unmatched junction bases: 5. CDR3 bases: TGTGCCAGCAGCGCTACAGGGGGGCAGACCCAGTACTTC. Encoded protein: CASSATGGQTQYF.

The gene calls are TRBV5-1 and TRBJ2-7, with D possibly matching TRBD2 (6 bases). The CDR3 totals 15 residues. The V gene's germline CDR1 is SGHRS and CDR2 YFSETQ. The V end lost 3 bases, the J end lost 3 bases, and 16 bases lay between the germline ends. The CDR3 region is CASSWGGTPDYEQYF. For the CDR3, the DNA is TGCGCCAGCAGCTGGGGCGGGACCCCAGACTACGAGCAGTACTTC.

This clone was found a few times. This chain joins TRBV19 and TRBJ1-1, with TRBD1 matching 9 bases. This CDR3 spans 15 amino acids. After removal of 7 bases from V and 1 base from J, the junction contained 7 bases not matched to a gene. The germline gives CDR1 LNHDA, CDR2 SQIVND (reference sequence). CDR3 residues: CASTTQGAWNTEAFF. The DNA for the CDR3 is TGTGCCAGTACCACACAGGGGGCTTGGAACACTGAAGCTTTCTTT.

This chain uses TRBV9 with TRBJ2-5; TRBD2 matches 7 bases. CDR1 is SGDLS and CDR2 is YYNGEE in the germline V gene. This CDR3 region has 14 residues. The ends lost 1 base at V and 4 bases at J; junction bases unmatched: 4. The CDR3 is CASSVSGTAETQYF. The DNA for the CDR3 is TGTGCCAGCAGCGTAAGCGGGACGGCAGAGACCCAGTACTTC.

V gene TRBV28 combines with J gene TRBJ2-7, with TRBD1 matching 9 bases. The V gene's germline CDR1 is MDHEN and CDR2 SYDVKM. The CDR3 contains 13 residues. The junction had 10 bases not matched to a gene; V was cut back by 10 bases and J by 6 bases. CDR3: CATRPGQGVEQYF. Written as DNA, the CDR3 is TGTGCCACCAGGCCGGGACAGGGAGTCGAGCAGTACTTC.

The gene calls are TRBV28 and TRBJ1-6; 7 bases align to TRBD1. The germline V gene encodes CDR1 MDHEN and CDR2 SYDVKM. The ends lost 8 bases at V and 4 bases at J; junction bases unmatched: 8. This CDR3 region has 15 residues. The CDR3 DNA reads TGTGCCAGCGGCCTCGGGACAGCATATAATTCACCCCTCCACTTT. Translated: CASGLGTAYNSPLHF.

The rearrangement uses TRBV4-1 and TRBJ2-7, with 10 bases identical to TRBD2. Trimming took 4 bases from V and 1 from J; bases not matched to a gene: 16. CDR1 is MGHRA and CDR2 is YSYEKL in the germline V gene. The CDR3 totals 19 residues. This CDR3 reads CASSPTRSSGGLPSYEQYF. CDR3 DNA: TGCGCCAGCAGCCCTACCCGATCTAGCGGGGGTTTACCATCCTACGAGCAGTACTTC.

The V call is TRBV11-3, the J call TRBJ2-5; a possible D gene is TRBD2 (6 bases). The end of the DNA is better explained by TRBJ2-7, so the J call may be wrong. Per the germline V gene, CDR1 is SGHNT and CDR2 is YENEEA. The CDR3 runs 17 residues. CDR3 amino acids: CASSQDLSGVFSYEQYF. CDR3 coding DNA: TGTGCCAGCAGCCAAGATCTTAGCGGAGTTTTCTCCTACGAGCAGTACTTC.

The chain carries TRBV7-9 and TRBJ2-5, with TRBD2 matching 11 bases. CDR3 length: 16 residues. After removal of 2 bases from V and 4 bases from J, the junction contained 6 bases not matched to a gene. Germline assignment: CDR1 SEHNR and CDR2 FQNEAQ (reference sequence). CDR3 region: CASSLLAGGSSETQYF. DNA for the CDR3: TGTGCCAGCAGCTTACTAGCGGGAGGATCTTCAGAGACCCAGTACTTC. The variable domain in full, completed from reference TRBV7-9 and TRBJ2-5, reads DTGVSQNPRHKITKRGQNVTFRCDPISEHNRLYWYRQTLGQGPEFLTYFQNEAQLEKSRLLSDRFSAERPKGSFSTLEIQRTEQGDSAMYLCASSLLAGGSSETQYFGPGTRLLVL.